A single sample gave rise to the 13 T cell receptor beta chains below, sequenced in a study of regulatory T cells in long-lasting Graves disease. Construction of the TCR beta libraries employed iRepertoire HTBI primers in conjunction with Arm-PCR of CDR3 regions. TCRdb passed the multiplex PCR reads through MiXCR, listing each CDR3 protein once. Of 560,000 or so distinct CDR3 sequences in the sample, about 16% were seen once. The time point is: newly diagnosed GD, antithyroid drugs for less than 3 months. Following extraction of RNA from PBMCs, that RNA was used to make the TCR library. These same records also appear under a second study, on T cells in Graves' hyperthyroidism and ophthalmopathy.

This sample comprised peripheral blood mononuclear cells (PBMCs), obtained at new diagnosis, from a patient treated with antithyroid drugs. Receptors originate from a young man with Graves disease.

The V call is TRBV6-1, the J call TRBJ1-1; 7 bases align to TRBD1. Germline lookup yields CDR1 MNHNS and CDR2 SASEGT. The ends lost 4 bases at V and 1 base at J; junction bases unmatched: 9. This CDR3 has 16 amino acids. The CDR3 sequence: CASSVPRGTANTEAFF. In nucleotides, the CDR3 is TGTGCCAGCAGTGTCCCCAGGGGGACAGCGAACACTGAAGCTTTCTTT.

The V gene is TRBV7-2, the J gene TRBJ1-1, with D maybe TRBD1 (6 bases). CDR1 is SGHTA and CDR2 is FQGNSA in the germline V gene. The CDR3 is 16 residues long. Trimming left V 1 base short and J 3 bases short, with 15 bases between. The CDR3 DNA is TGTGCCAGCAGCTTAGGAGGGGGGCGCAGGTACACTGAAGCTTTCTTT. It encodes CASSLGGGRRYTEAFF.

The V and J genes are TRBV18 and TRBJ1-2, with D possibly matching TRBD1 (5 bases). V was trimmed by 4 bases and J by 8 bases, leaving 17 bases between them. The V gene's germline CDR1 is KGHSH and CDR2 LQKENI. CDR3 length: 14 residues. CDR3 region: CASSLTGRSVGYTF. Written as DNA, the CDR3 is TGTGCCAGCTCACTTACAGGACGCAGTGTAGGCTACACCTTC.

At least ten counts were recorded for this clonotype. The chain has TRBV28 and TRBJ1-4, with D possibly being TRBD1 (6 bases). Germline-derived CDR1 and CDR2 are MDHEN and SYDVKM. Trimming took off 6 bases at V and 0 bases at J, with 17 bases between the two ends. The CDR3 has 17 residues. The CDR3 region is CASSPPQGTATNEKLFF. As DNA, the CDR3 is TGTGCCAGCAGCCCTCCGCAGGGGACCGCAACTAATGAAAAACTGTTTTTT.

The chain uses TRBV4-2 and TRBJ2-7; D gene unclear. The V end lost 1 base, the J end lost 6 bases, and 13 bases lay between the germline ends. CDR3 length: 14 amino acids. Per germline, CDR1 LGHNA and CDR2 YNFKEQ. The CDR3 DNA reads TGTGCCAGCAGCCAAGGCAGTGGTTCGGGCGAGCAGTACTTC. Translated: CASSQGSGSGEQYF.

The CDR3 is CSAGGTSGSPDTQYF. The CDR3 DNA follows: TGCAGTGCGGGGGGGACTAGCGGGAGCCCAGATACGCAGTATTTT. V gene TRBV20-1 combines with J gene TRBJ2-3; 14 bases are shared with TRBD2. CDR1 is DFQATT and CDR2 is SNEGSKA in the germline V gene (reference sequence). The junction had 6 bases not matched to a gene; V was cut back by 6 bases and J by 4 bases. This CDR3 spans 15 amino acids.

This clonotype was recorded at least ten times. The chain uses TRBV13 and TRBJ2-7, with TRBD2 as a possible D gene (5 bases). The CDR3 loop spans 13 amino acids. The V end lost 5 bases, the J end lost 4 bases, and 12 bases lay between the germline ends. CDR1 is PRHDT and CDR2 is FYEKMQ in the germline V gene (reference sequence). The CDR3 here is CASSPSRDYEQYF. CDR3 DNA sequence: TGTGCCAGCAGCCCAAGCCGGGATTACGAGCAGTACTTC.

This clonotype has just a few counts. The gene calls are TRBV15 and TRBJ2-5; 11 nucleotides agree with TRBD1. This CDR3 has 15 amino acids. Germline-derived CDR1 and CDR2 are LNHNV and YYDKDF (reference sequence). The J segment lost 2 bases and the V segment lost 5 bases, leaving 4 bases of the junction unmatched. CDR3 protein: CATSPGQGDQETQYF. CDR3 DNA: TGTGCCACCAGCCCGGGACAGGGGGATCAAGAGACCCAGTACTTC.

Ten or more counts support this clonotype. The CDR3 DNA sequence: TGTGCCAGCAAGACGAGAACAGATACGCAGTATTTT. The encoded protein is CASKTRTDTQYF. The chain carries TRBV6-1 and TRBJ2-3, with no clear D. This CDR3 comprises 12 residues. V was trimmed by 7 bases and J by 3 bases, leaving 8 bases between them. Germline CDR1 and CDR2: MNHNS and SASEGT.

The genes are TRBV5-5 and TRBJ2-2, with 13 nucleotides matching TRBD2. The V and J ends lost 3 bases and 6 bases, in that order; junction bases with no gene match: 5. This CDR3 has 16 amino acids. CDR1 SGHKS and CDR2 YYEKEE come from the germline V gene (reference sequence). In DNA, the CDR3 is TGTGCCAGCAGCTCAGCCGGGACTAGCGGGGCCGGGGAGCTGTTTTTT. The encoded protein is CASSSAGTSGAGELFF.

This clonotype occurred many times. This chain connects TRBV13 to TRBJ2-7; D is perhaps TRBD2 (5 bases). CDR3 length: 15 residues. V dropped 4 bases and J dropped 2 bases, with 15 bases sitting between them. The germline V gene has CDR1 PRHDT and CDR2 FYEKMQ (reference sequence). The DNA for the CDR3 is TGTGCCAGCAGCTCCCGGGGTAAAGGGACCTACGAGCAGTACTTC. Amino acid sequence: CASSSRGKGTYEQYF.

Ten or more counts support this clonotype. The chain joins TRBV11-2 to TRBJ2-1; 7 bases match TRBD2. V shed 5 bases, J shed 9 bases, and the junction held 4 bases outside the gene matches. The germline V gene has CDR1 SGHAT and CDR2 FQNNGV. This CDR3 contains 12 residues. The CDR3 DNA reads as TGTGCCAGCAGCACCGCTAGCGGTGAGCAGTTCTTC. Protein sequence: CASSTASGEQFF.

Many counts were recorded for this clonotype. The chain links TRBV2 to TRBJ2-1, with 7 bases lining up with TRBD1. CDR3 length equals 14 residues. The germline CDR1 and CDR2 sequences are SNHLY and FYNNEI. Losses at the gene ends were 6 bases for V and 2 bases for J; bases not matched to a gene: 4. CDR3 bases: TGTGCCAGCAGCCACAGGGGTCCCTACAATGAGCAGTTCTTC. Translating gives CASSHRGPYNEQFF.